A single sample gave rise to the 28 T cell receptor beta chains below, sequenced in a study of shared clonotypes between healthy human individuals. Assay: immunoSEQ multiplex PCR; the TCRdb copy retains only in-frame clones and omits some. The top ten hold approximately 0.39% of the sample, which has some 2,500,000 clones, around 92% seen once. Sequencing was done on a sample of naive CD4+ T cells from PBMCs. Described subset: CD45RA+ positively selected. Source of these receptors: a man younger than 35 in good health. Some clones in this sample may be carry-over from other donors' samples.

With respect to this clone: This specimen includes other DNA sequences encoding the same CDR3. The V and J genes are TRBV18 and TRBJ2-3; the D is unclear. This CDR3 is 15 amino acids long. Trimming cost V 0 bases and J 0 bases, with 7 bases left between them. Looked up from germline, CDR1 is KGHSH and CDR2 is LQKENI. CDR3 DNA sequence: TGTGCCAGCTCACCACCAGGGCGAAGCACAGATACGCAGTATTTT. Translation: CASSPPGRSTDTQYF.

This clone was seen just once. The chain uses TRBV18 and TRBJ2-3, with 9 bases fitting TRBD1. The CDR3 is 18 amino acids. Losses at the gene ends were 5 bases for V and 3 bases for J; bases not matched to a gene: 15. From germline, CDR1 is KGHSH and CDR2 LQKENI. In DNA form, the CDR3 reads TGTGCCAGCTCAGCAATATTACCAACAGGGGGCCGGACAGATACGCAGTATTTT. This codes for CASSAILPTGGRTDTQYF.

The rearrangement joins TRBV28 to TRBJ2-3; D unresolved. This CDR3 is 11 amino acids long. The ends were cut back, 10 bases at V and 3 bases at J, with 8 bases in the middle. Germline lookup yields CDR1 MDHEN and CDR2 SYDVKM. The CDR3, as DNA: TGTGCCATCAGAAGGACAGATACGCAGTATTTT. It codes for CAIRRTDTQYF. Full variable domain (missing parts from reference TRBV28 and TRBJ2-3): DVKVTQSSRYLVKRTGEKVFLECVQDMDHENMFWYRQDPGLGLRLIYFSYDVKMKEKGDIPEGYSVSREKKERFSLILESASTNQTSMYLCAIRRTDTQYFGPGTRLTVL.

The chain employs TRBV21-1 and TRBJ2-7. TRBV21-1 is flagged as a pseudogene. The CDR3 length is 15 residues. Written as DNA, the CDR3 is TGTGCCAGCAGTCACGGCTGGGTAGGACGCTACGAGCAGTACTTC. This sequence encodes CASSHGWVGRYEQYF.

Concerning this clone itself: In the same sample, other DNA sequences code for this CDR3. V gene TRBV19 combines with J gene TRBJ2-7; 8 positions match TRBD1. Per germline, CDR1 LNHDA and CDR2 SQIVND (reference sequence). The CDR3 is 15 amino acids. After removal of 1 base from V and 2 bases from J, the junction contained 4 bases not matched to a gene. CDR3 sequence (DNA): TGTGCCAGTAGTATAGCTGGACAGGGCACCTACGAGCAGTACTTC. Its translation: CASSIAGQGTYEQYF.

V usage is TRBV18 and J usage is TRBJ1-2, with a tentative D call TRBD1 (5 bases). The length of the CDR3 is 16 residues. V was clipped by 4 bases and J by 1 base, with 16 bases between them. Germline V gives CDR1 KGHSH, CDR2 LQKENI. CDR3 sequence: CASSQYGAGNNYGYTF. DNA for the CDR3: TGTGCCAGCTCACAATACGGGGCAGGGAATAACTATGGCTACACCTTC.

The V and J genes are TRBV6-4 and TRBJ2-7; D is unresolved. V lost 4 bases and J lost 2, with 3 bases in between. There are 11 residues in the CDR3. Germline-derived CDR1 and CDR2 are MRHNA and SNTAGT. This CDR3 is CASSGTYEQYF. The CDR3 DNA is TGTGCCAGCAGTGGCACCTACGAGCAGTACTTC.

The J gene is TRBJ2-3, the V gene TRBV19; TRBD2 agrees at 8 bases. Germline V gene data show CDR1 as LNHDA and CDR2 as SQIVND (reference sequence). CDR3 size: 14 residues. The V and J ends lost 6 bases and 2 bases, in that order; junction bases with no gene match: 4. The CDR3 loop reads CASRSGSDTDTQYF. The CDR3 nucleotides are TGTGCCAGTAGAAGCGGGAGTGACACAGATACGCAGTATTTT. The whole variable domain, filled in from reference TRBV19 and TRBJ2-3, reads DGGITQSPKYLFRKEGQNVTLSCEQNLNHDAMYWYRQDPGQGLRLIYYSQIVNDFQKGDIAEGYSVSREKKESFPLTVTSAQKNPTAFYLCASRSGSDTDTQYFGPGTRLTVL.

This rearrangement joins TRBV29-1 to TRBJ2-5; D unclear. Germline values: CDR1 SQVTM, CDR2 ANQGSEA. The length of the CDR3 is 11 residues. The ends were cut back, 0 bases at V and 7 bases at J, with 6 bases in the middle. In DNA, the CDR3 is TGCAGCGTTGAAGACCGTACGACCCAGTACTTC. Translation gives CSVEDRTTQYF. The full variable domain, in which reference TRBV29-1 and TRBJ2-5 provide the parts outside the CDR3, is SAVISQKPSRDICQRGTSLTIQCQVDSQVTMMFWYRQQPGQSLTLIATANQGSEATYESGFVIDKFPISRPNLTFSTLTVSNMSPEDSSIYLCSVEDRTTQYFGPGTRLLVL.

This chain connects TRBV2 to TRBJ2-6; D is uncertain. The germline CDR1 and CDR2 sequences are SNHLY and FYNNEI. V was trimmed by 8 bases and J by 0 bases, leaving 14 bases between them. CDR3 length: 16 amino acids. CDR3 region: CASALMQNSGANVLTF. CDR3 sequence (DNA): TGTGCCAGCGCTCTGATGCAGAACTCTGGGGCCAACGTCCTGACTTTC. The full variable domain, rest sourced from reference TRBV2 and TRBJ2-6, is EPEVTQTPSHQVTQMGQEVILRCVPISNHLYFYWYRQILGQKVEFLVSFYNNEISEKSEIFDDQFSVERPDGSNFTLKIRSTKLEDSAMYFCASALMQNSGANVLTFGAGSRLTVL.

This chain connects TRBV7-9 to TRBJ2-7; 9 bases align to TRBD1. The CDR3 sequence is 15 residues long. CDR1 is SEHNR, CDR2 FQNEAQ, per germline (reference sequence). With V trimmed by 3 bases and J by 2 bases, 5 bases remained unmatched. The CDR3 sequence: CASSLWDRETYEQYF. The CDR3, as DNA: TGTGCCAGCAGCTTGTGGGACAGGGAGACCTACGAGCAGTACTTC.

Remarks on this clone: The sample carries other DNA sequences with the same CDR3. The CDR3 loop reads CASSRGPAYEQYF. The DNA of the CDR3 is TGTGCCAGCAGTAGGGGACCGGCCTACGAGCAGTACTTC. The gene calls are TRBV6-5 and TRBJ2-7; D may match TRBD1 or TRBD2 (5 bases each). The germline V and J ends were trimmed by 5 bases and 2 bases, with 10 bases remaining between them. This CDR3 is 13 amino acids long. Germline assignment: CDR1 MNHEY and CDR2 SVGAGI.

The gene calls are TRBV4-2 and TRBJ1-5, with D possibly TRBD1 on 5 matching bases. Trimming removed 0 bases from V and 6 bases from J, with 18 bases in between. The germline V gene encodes CDR1 LGHNA and CDR2 YNFKEQ. The CDR3 spans 17 residues. This chain's CDR3 is CASSQEVETQERQPQHF. In nucleotides, the CDR3 is TGTGCCAGCAGCCAAGAGGTCGAGACACAGGAACGTCAGCCCCAGCATTTT.

The chain employs TRBV5-1 and TRBJ2-5; perhaps TRBD1 as D (5 bases). Germline loops: CDR1 SGHRS, CDR2 YFSETQ. The CDR3 contains 12 residues. The V end lost 4 bases, the J end lost 4 bases, and 8 bases lay between the germline ends. CDR3 region: CASSERGETQYF. For the CDR3, the DNA is TGCGCCAGCAGCGAAAGGGGAGAGACCCAGTACTTC.

The chain employs TRBV4-2 and TRBJ2-3; 7 nucleotides agree with TRBD2. Unmatched junction bases numbered 10, after V lost 2 bases and J lost 2 bases. Germline loops: CDR1 LGHNA, CDR2 YNFKEQ. This CDR3 is 17 amino acids long. Here the CDR3 reads CASSQTRAGTPTDTQYF. The CDR3 nucleotides are TGTGCCAGCAGCCAAACCAGAGCGGGAACCCCCACAGATACGCAGTATTTT.

The chain joins TRBV19 to TRBJ1-1; D gene unclear. V was cut by 5 bases and J by 1 base, with 11 bases left in between. The CDR3 loop spans 14 amino acids. The V gene's germline CDR1 is LNHDA and CDR2 SQIVND (reference sequence). The CDR3 DNA reads as TGTGCCAGTAGTCCATCCTGGTCGAACACTGAAGCTTTCTTT. Amino acids: CASSPSWSNTEAFF.

The V gene is TRBV15, the J gene TRBJ2-2; D is perhaps TRBD1 (6 bases). V was cut by 0 bases and J by 0 bases, with 11 bases left in between. Germline CDR1 is LNHNV and CDR2 is YYDKDF (reference sequence). This CDR3 is 17 amino acids long. The CDR3 DNA follows: TGTGCCACCAGCAGAGATCCTACAGGGTCGAACACCGGGGAGCTGTTTTTT. It translates to CATSRDPTGSNTGELFF.

This clone was seen only once. This chain joins TRBV6-1 and TRBJ2-7, with TRBD2 matching over 11 bases. Germline CDR1 is MNHNS and CDR2 is SASEGT. After removal of 4 bases from V and 1 base from J, the junction contained 9 bases not matched to a gene. The CDR3 is 17 amino acids. The CDR3: CASSGLAGLPSSYEQYF. CDR3 in DNA: TGTGCCAGCAGTGGACTAGCGGGACTCCCTTCTTCCTACGAGCAGTACTTC.

This clone was recorded once. This CDR3 is CASTTVAKNIQYF. Here the CDR3 DNA reads TGTGCCAGCACGACTGTAGCCAAAAACATTCAGTACTTC. The V gene is TRBV28, the J gene TRBJ2-4; no reliable D call. This CDR3 has 13 residues. Trimming took off 7 bases at V and 0 bases at J, with 7 bases between the two ends. Germline CDR1 MDHEN, CDR2 SYDVKM.

The rearrangement joins TRBV27 to TRBJ1-5; D perhaps matches TRBD1 (5 bases). Trimming took 1 base from V and 1 from J, leaving 11 bases between them. The CDR3 is 16 amino acids. Germline CDR1 and CDR2: MNHEY and SMNVEV (reference sequence). CDR3 residues: CASSLFGAGSNQPQHF. The CDR3 DNA reads as TGTGCCAGCAGTTTATTCGGGGCAGGCAGCAATCAGCCCCAGCATTTT.

This clone was found once. The CDR3 loop reads CASSLGWADPEAFF. In nucleotides, the CDR3 is TGCGCCAGCAGCTTGGGTTGGGCGGACCCTGAAGCTTTCTTT. The chain links TRBV5-1 to TRBJ1-1; D is unresolved. Trimming stripped 0 bases from V and 6 bases from J, with 12 bases between. Germline V CDR1 and CDR2: SGHRS, YFSETQ. The length of the CDR3 is 14 residues.

CDR3 nucleotides: TGTGCCAGCAGAGGGCCCGGGACTAGCTCCTACAATGAGCAGTTCTTC. It yields the protein CASRGPGTSSYNEQFF. The chain has TRBV6-4 and TRBJ2-1; 8 bases align to TRBD2. V was pared by 6 bases and J by 0 bases, with 7 bases of the junction left unmatched. Germline V gene data show CDR1 as MRHNA and CDR2 as SNTAGT. The CDR3 sequence is 16 residues long.

In its sample, this clone was seen a few times. The chain carries TRBV27 and TRBJ1-1, with D possibly matching TRBD1 (5 bases). Trimming cost V 6 bases and J 11 bases, with 16 bases left between them. CDR1 is MNHEY, CDR2 SMNVEV, per germline (reference sequence). The CDR3 is made up of 12 amino acids. CDR3 residues: CASSPGTVGAFF. The CDR3 DNA reads as TGTGCCAGCAGCCCAGGGACGGTCGGGGCTTTCTTT.

V is TRBV5-1 and J is TRBJ1-1, with TRBD1 matching 7 bases. CDR3 length: 17 residues. V was pared by 3 bases and J by 1 base, with 12 bases of the junction left unmatched. Per germline, CDR1 SGHRS and CDR2 YFSETQ. CDR3 nucleotides: TGCGCCAGCAGCTCCTCCGGGACAGCTCAAAGGAACACTGAAGCTTTCTTT. Encoded protein: CASSSSGTAQRNTEAFF.

The chain links TRBV27 to TRBJ2-1; D may correspond to TRBD1 or TRBD2 (5 bases each). V shed 3 bases and J shed 1 base, with 19 bases lying between them. CDR1 and CDR2 (germline): MNHEY, SMNVEV (reference sequence). The CDR3 contains 18 residues. The CDR3 spells CASSLTKIRDGSYNEQFF. CDR3 DNA: TGTGCCAGCAGTTTGACGAAGATCCGGGACGGGTCCTACAATGAGCAGTTCTTC.

This chain connects TRBV28 to TRBJ1-2; D gene unclear. V shed 5 bases and J shed 6 bases, with 13 bases lying between them. Germline assignment: CDR1 MDHEN and CDR2 SYDVKM. This CDR3 region has 13 residues. The CDR3 DNA reads TGTGCCAGCAGTCCCGGGTCTGCCCATGGCTACACCTTC. The encoded protein is CASSPGSAHGYTF.

The genes are TRBV19 and TRBJ2-1; 12 bases map to TRBD1. The V and J ends lost 10 bases and 3 bases, in that order; junction bases with no gene match: 13. From germline, CDR1 is LNHDA and CDR2 SQIVND (reference sequence). The length of the CDR3 is 17 residues. The CDR3: CAIPGQGAQVVYNEQFF. For the CDR3, the DNA is TGTGCCATTCCGGGACAGGGGGCGCAGGTTGTCTACAATGAGCAGTTCTTC.

V gene TRBV6-6 combines with J gene TRBJ2-7, with D perhaps matching TRBD2 (6 bases). The germline V gene encodes CDR1 MNHNY and CDR2 SVGAGI (reference sequence). There are 11 residues in the CDR3. Trimming removed 5 bases at V and 10 bases at J, with 12 bases between. This CDR3 is CASSGSGVQYF. CDR3 coding DNA: TGTGCCAGCAGTGGTAGCGGAGTACAGTACTTC.